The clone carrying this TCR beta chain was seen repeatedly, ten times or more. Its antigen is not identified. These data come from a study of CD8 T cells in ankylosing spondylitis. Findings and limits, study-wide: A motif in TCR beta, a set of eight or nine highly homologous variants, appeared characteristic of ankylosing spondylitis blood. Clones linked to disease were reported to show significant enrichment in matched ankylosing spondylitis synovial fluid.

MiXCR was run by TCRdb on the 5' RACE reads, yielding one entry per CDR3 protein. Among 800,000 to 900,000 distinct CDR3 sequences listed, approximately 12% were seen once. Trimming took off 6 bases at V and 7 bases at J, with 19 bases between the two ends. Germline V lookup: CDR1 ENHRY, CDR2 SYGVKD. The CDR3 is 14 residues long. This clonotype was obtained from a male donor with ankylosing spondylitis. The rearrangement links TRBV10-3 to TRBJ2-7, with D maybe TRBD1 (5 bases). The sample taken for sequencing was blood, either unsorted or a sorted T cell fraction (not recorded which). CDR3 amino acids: CAISDPTVLGEQYF. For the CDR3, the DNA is TGTGCCATCAGCGACCCGACAGTTCTAGGGGAGCAGTACTTC.